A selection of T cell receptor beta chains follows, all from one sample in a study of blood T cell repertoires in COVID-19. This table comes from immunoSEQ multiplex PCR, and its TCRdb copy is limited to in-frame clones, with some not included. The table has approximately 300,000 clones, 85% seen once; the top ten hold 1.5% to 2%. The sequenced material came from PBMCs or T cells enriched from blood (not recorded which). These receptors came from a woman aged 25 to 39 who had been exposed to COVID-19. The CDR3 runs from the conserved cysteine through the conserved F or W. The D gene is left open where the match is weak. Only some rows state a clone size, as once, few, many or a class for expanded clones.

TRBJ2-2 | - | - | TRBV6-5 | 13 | CASLSPNTGELFF | TGTGCCAGCCTTTCTCCGAACACCGGGGAGCTGTTTTTT
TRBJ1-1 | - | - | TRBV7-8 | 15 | CASSLGVTVNTEAFF | TGTGCCAGCAGCTTAGGGGTGACAGTTAACACTGAAGCTTTCTTT
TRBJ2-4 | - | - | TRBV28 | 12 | CASSPSENIQYF | TGTGCCAGCAGCCCTAGTGAAAACATTCAGTACTTC
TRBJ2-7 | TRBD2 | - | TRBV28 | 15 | CASSSTSGRAGEQYF | TGTGCCAGCAGTTCGACTAGCGGGAGGGCCGGAGAGCAGTACTTC
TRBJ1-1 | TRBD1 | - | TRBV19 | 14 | CASQPGQGAPEAFF | TGTGCCAGCCAACCCGGACAGGGGGCGCCTGAAGCTTTCTTT
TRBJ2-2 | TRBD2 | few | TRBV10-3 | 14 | CATKTSGFTGELFF | TGTGCCACAAAGACTAGCGGGTTCACCGGGGAGCTGTTTTTT
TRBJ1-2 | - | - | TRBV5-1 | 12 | CASSDGGYGYTF | TGCGCCAGCAGCGACGGAGGCTATGGCTACACCTTC
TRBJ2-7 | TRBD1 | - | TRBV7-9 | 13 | CASSPDRAYEQYF | TGTGCCAGCAGCCCCGACAGGGCCTACGAGCAGTACTTC
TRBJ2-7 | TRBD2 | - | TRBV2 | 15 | CASSKTSGSFYEQYF | TGTGCCAGCAGCAAGACTAGCGGGAGCTTCTACGAGCAGTACTTC
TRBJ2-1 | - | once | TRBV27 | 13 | CASSLGGPGEQFF | TGTGCCAGCAGTTTGGGGGGGCCGGGTGAGCAGTTCTTC
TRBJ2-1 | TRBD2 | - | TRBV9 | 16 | CASSGDPGLAYNEQFF | TGTGCCAGCAGCGGGGACCCGGGACTAGCATACAATGAGCAGTTCTTC
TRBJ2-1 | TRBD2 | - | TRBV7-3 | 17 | CASSPSRLAGAYNEQFF | TGTGCCAGCAGCCCGTCTCGGCTAGCGGGCGCCTACAATGAGCAGTTCTTC
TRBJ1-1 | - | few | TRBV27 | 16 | CASSLSKGRVGTEAFF | TGTGCCAGCAGTTTATCGAAGGGCAGGGTAGGCACTGAAGCTTTCTTT
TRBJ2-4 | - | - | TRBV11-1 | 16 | CASSSMGDIAKNIQYF | TGTGCCAGCAGCTCAATGGGAGACATAGCCAAAAACATTCAGTACTTC
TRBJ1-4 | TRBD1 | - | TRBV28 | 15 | CASRSGGVGNEKLFF | TGTGCCAGCAGATCAGGGGGCGTTGGAAATGAAAAACTGTTTTTT
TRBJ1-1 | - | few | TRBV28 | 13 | CASSLQRGTEAFF | TGTGCCAGCAGTTTACAGCGAGGCACTGAAGCTTTCTTT
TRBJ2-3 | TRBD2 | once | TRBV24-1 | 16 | CATSDFRWREGDTQYF | TGTGCCACCAGTGATTTCCGCTGGCGGGAGGGGGATACGCAGTATTTT
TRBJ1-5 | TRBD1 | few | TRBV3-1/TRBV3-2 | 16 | CASTPDRMGSNQPQHF | TGTGCCAGCACCCCGGACAGGATGGGCTCAAATCAGCCCCAGCATTTT
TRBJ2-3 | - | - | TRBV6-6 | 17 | CASSPYQWRGSTDTQYF | TGTGCCAGCAGTCCGTATCAATGGCGGGGCAGCACAGATACGCAGTATTTT
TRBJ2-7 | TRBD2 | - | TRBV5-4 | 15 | CASSLNPSGSYEQYF | TGTGCCAGCAGCCTTAACCCTAGCGGTTCCTACGAGCAGTACTTC
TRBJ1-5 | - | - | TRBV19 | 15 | CASRRLQGPNQPQHF | TGTGCCAGTAGGAGGTTGCAGGGCCCCAATCAGCCCCAGCATTTT
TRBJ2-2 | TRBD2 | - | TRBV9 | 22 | CASSVGFGTKPGTSSNTGELFF | TGTGCCAGCAGCGTAGGGTTTGGCACCAAACCTGGGACTAGCTCTAACACCGGGGAGCTGTTTTTT
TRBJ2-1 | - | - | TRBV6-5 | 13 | CASSYGLSNEQFF | TGTGCCAGCAGTTACGGACTGTCGAATGAGCAGTTCTTC
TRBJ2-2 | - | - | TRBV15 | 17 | CATSRDPGVRNTGELFF | TGTGCCACCAGCAGAGATCCGGGGGTTCGGAACACCGGGGAGCTGTTTTTT
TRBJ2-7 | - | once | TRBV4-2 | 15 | CASSQGSEGGGEQYF | TGTGCCAGCAGCCAAGGGAGTGAGGGAGGGGGCGAGCAGTACTTC
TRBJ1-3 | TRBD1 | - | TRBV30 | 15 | CAWSSRQGIGNTIYF | TGTGCCTGGAGTAGTCGACAGGGGATTGGAAACACCATATATTTT
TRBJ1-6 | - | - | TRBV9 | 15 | CASSVAGGTNSPLHF | TGTGCCAGCAGCGTAGCGGGGGGAACTAATTCACCCCTCCACTTT
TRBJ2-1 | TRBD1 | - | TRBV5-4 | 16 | CASSSRTGSTYNEQFF | TGTGCCAGCAGCTCACGGACAGGCTCAACCTACAATGAGCAGTTCTTC
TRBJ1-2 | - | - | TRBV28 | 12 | CASSLRGGGYTF | TGTGCCAGCAGTTTAAGGGGGGGTGGCTACACCTTC
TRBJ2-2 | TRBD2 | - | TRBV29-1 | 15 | CSVERRGAGSGELFF | TGCAGCGTTGAGCGGCGGGGGGCCGGTTCCGGGGAGCTGTTTTTT
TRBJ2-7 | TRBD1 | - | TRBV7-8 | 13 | CASSFRDRGEQYF | TGTGCCAGCAGCTTCCGGGACAGGGGAGAGCAGTACTTC
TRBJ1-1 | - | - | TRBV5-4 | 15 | CASSSQGLGNTEAFF | TGTGCCAGCTCCTCGCAGGGGCTGGGGAACACTGAAGCTTTCTTT
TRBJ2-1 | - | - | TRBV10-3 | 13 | CAISIAANNEQFF | TGTGCCATCAGTATTGCGGCGAACAATGAGCAGTTCTTC
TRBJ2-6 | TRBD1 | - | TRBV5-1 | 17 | CASSLSGGSSGANVLTF | TGCGCCAGCAGCTTATCAGGGGGTAGCTCTGGGGCCAACGTCCTGACTTTC
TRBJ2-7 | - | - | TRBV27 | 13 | CASSPDRNYEQYF | TGTGCCAGCAGCCCCGACAGAAATTACGAGCAGTACTTC
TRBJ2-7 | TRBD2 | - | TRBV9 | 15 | CASSVVGGRASEQYF | TGTGCCAGCAGCGTAGTTGGAGGGAGGGCCAGCGAGCAGTACTTC
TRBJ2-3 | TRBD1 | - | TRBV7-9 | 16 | CASSFDPGQVSDTQYF | TGTGCCAGCAGCTTTGATCCGGGACAGGTTTCAGATACGCAGTATTTT
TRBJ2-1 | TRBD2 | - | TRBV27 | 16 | CASSLGLAGVFDEQFF | TGTGCCAGCAGTTTGGGCCTAGCGGGGGTTTTTGATGAGCAGTTCTTC
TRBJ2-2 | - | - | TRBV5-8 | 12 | CASSLERGSSFF | TGTGCCAGCAGCTTAGAACGGGGGTCCTCGTTTTTT
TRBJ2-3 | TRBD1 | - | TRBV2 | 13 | CASSRDRGDTQYF | TGTGCCAGCAGCCGGGACAGGGGCGATACGCAGTATTTT
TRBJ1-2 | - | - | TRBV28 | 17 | CASSPIVIRESAYGYTF | TGTGCCAGCAGCCCAATTGTAATCCGGGAGTCGGCCTATGGCTACACCTTC
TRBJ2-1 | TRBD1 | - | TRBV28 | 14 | CASILQGQFNEQFF | TGTGCCAGCATCCTCCAGGGACAGTTCAATGAGCAGTTCTTC
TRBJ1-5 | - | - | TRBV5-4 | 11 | CASSFYQPQHF | TGTGCCAGCAGCTTCTATCAGCCCCAGCATTTT
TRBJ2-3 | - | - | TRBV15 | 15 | CATSRERSWVDTQYF | TGTGCCACCAGCAGAGAGCGGTCTTGGGTAGATACGCAGTATTTT
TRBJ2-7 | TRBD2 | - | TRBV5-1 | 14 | CASSWGLAGSEQYF | TGCGCCAGCAGCTGGGGACTAGCGGGGTCCGAGCAGTACTTC
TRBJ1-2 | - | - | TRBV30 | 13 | CAWSTTPGSGYTF | TGTGCCTGGAGTACAACCCCAGGTTCTGGCTACACCTTC
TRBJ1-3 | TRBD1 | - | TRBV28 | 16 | CASASGQPSSGNTIYF | TGTGCCAGCGCATCGGGACAGCCGAGCTCTGGAAACACCATATATTTT
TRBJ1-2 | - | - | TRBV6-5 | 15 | CASSYSSGLNYGYTF | TGTGCCAGCAGTTACTCGTCAGGGCTTAACTATGGCTACACCTTC
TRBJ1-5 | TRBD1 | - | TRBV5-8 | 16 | CASSRNRDRGHQPQHF | TGTGCCAGCAGCAGAAACCGGGACAGGGGGCACCAGCCCCAGCATTTT
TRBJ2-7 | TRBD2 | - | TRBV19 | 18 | CASTPGLAGVSKGYEQYF | TGTGCCAGTACCCCGGGACTAGCGGGAGTGTCGAAAGGCTACGAGCAGTACTTC
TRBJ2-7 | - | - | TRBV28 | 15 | CASSSPSGIAYEQYF | TGTGCCAGCAGTTCACCTTCAGGTATTGCCTACGAGCAGTACTTC